This T cell receptor beta chain originates from a study of radiation and T cells in renal cell carcinoma. Points from the study as a whole: From baseline, blood top tumor clonotypes peaked at 2 weeks post-radiation.

Time point in this sample: baseline pretreatment blood. Treatment reported: 15 Gy SBRT to primary tumor, nephrectomy 4 weeks later. Comments on this clone: Its antigen is currently unknown.

Here immunoSEQ multiplex PCR was the method, and the copy in TCRdb shows in-frame clones only, minus some. The sample contains 110,000 to 150,000 clones, around nine tenths of which appear only once. This CDR3 has 13 residues. The V gene's germline CDR1 is GTSNPN and CDR2 SVGIG (reference sequence). The germline V and J ends were trimmed by 2 bases and 2 bases, with 9 bases remaining between them. The TCR sequence derives from a woman in her 50s with renal cell carcinoma. The rearrangement links TRBV30 to TRBJ1-1; D unclear. The sample consisted of blood, taken from a patient whose treatment included radiotherapy and nephrectomy. This CDR3 is CAWSNMRNTEAFF. As DNA, the CDR3 is TGTGCCTGGAGTAATATGCGTAACACTGAAGCTTTCTTT.